This T cell receptor beta chain derives from a study of Tregs in tolerant kidney transplant recipients. Points from the study as a whole: Activated donor B cell expansion appeared to reveal the most relevant donor-specific TCRbeta repertoire.

Unstimulated Tregs (CD4+CD25+CD127-) and CD4+CD25- non-Tregs were sorted from PBMCs. V shed 5 bases and J shed 4 bases, with 12 bases lying between them. The CDR3 spans 13 residues. From germline, CDR1 is SGHRS and CDR2 YFSETQ. This clone was recorded only once. Its antigen remains unidentified. Data came from immunoSEQ multiplex PCR; TCRdb stores just in-frame clones and leaves some out. The sample yields 15,000 to 17,000 clones, more than 80% seen once. The sequencing input was CD8+ T cells from blood. The chain carries TRBV5-1 and TRBJ1-2, with D possibly being TRBD1 (6 bases). The origin of this receptor is a human donor in good health. The CDR3: CASRRWTAYGYTF. In DNA form, the CDR3 reads TGCGCCAGCAGACGGTGGACAGCCTATGGCTACACCTTC.